These 5 T cell receptor beta chains originate from one sample sequenced in a study of cytomegalovirus exposure and HLA in healthy donors. The study ran its PCR with 60 Vbeta and 13 Jbeta primers. Profiling relied on immunoSEQ multiplex PCR, and the TCRdb table lists in-frame clones only, not all of them. This table has roughly 150,000 clones, about 64% appearing once. The sample consisted of PBMCs. These receptors came from a woman aged 25 to 45 in good health and CMV-seropositive.

The genes are TRBV5-1 and TRBJ2-7; D is perhaps TRBD2 (5 bases). V lost 1 base and J lost 7, with 12 bases in between. The germline gives CDR1 SGHRS, CDR2 YFSETQ. The length of the CDR3 is 13 residues. The CDR3, as DNA: TGCGCCAGCAGCTTGTTCGGGCCGGGGGAGCAGTACTTC. Its protein is CASSLFGPGEQYF.

This chain connects TRBV5-1 to TRBJ2-7; 9 nucleotides agree with TRBD2. J gave up 6 bases and V 1 base, and 8 bases lay outside the gene matches. CDR1 and CDR2 (germline): SGHRS, YFSETQ. The CDR3 is 15 amino acids. CDR3 protein: CASSLLAGEVGEQYF. As DNA, the CDR3 is TGCGCCAGCAGCTTGTTAGCGGGAGAGGTGGGCGAGCAGTACTTC.

The CDR3 DNA follows: TGTGCCAGTAGTAGGGGCGCCCCTGCTAACTATGGCTACACCTTC. Translation: CASSRGAPANYGYTF. V usage is TRBV19 and J usage is TRBJ1-2; a weak D match, TRBD1 (5 bases). Germline V CDR1 and CDR2: LNHDA, SQIVND (reference sequence). CDR3 size: 15 residues. V shed 4 bases and J shed 0 bases, with 12 bases lying between them. The full variable domain, its missing parts supplied by reference TRBV19 and TRBJ1-2, is DGGITQSPKYLFRKEGQNVTLSCEQNLNHDAMYWYRQDPGQGLRLIYYSQIVNDFQKGDIAEGYSVSREKKESFPLTVTSAQKNPTAFYLCASSRGAPANYGYTFGSGTRLTVV.

This clone occurred a few times. The chain recombines TRBV5-1 with TRBJ2-7, with 12 positions matching TRBD2. Trimming at V came to 0 bases and at J to 6 bases, leaving 10 bases not matched to a gene. Germline assignment: CDR1 SGHRS and CDR2 YFSETQ. This CDR3 is 17 amino acids long. The CDR3 sequence is CASSLVQVLAGGSEQYF. Written as DNA, the CDR3 is TGCGCCAGCAGCTTGGTTCAGGTTCTAGCGGGAGGGTCCGAGCAGTACTTC.

The rearrangement uses TRBV30 and TRBJ1-6, with 7 bases aligning to TRBD1. The CDR3 loop spans 18 amino acids. The trim removed 5 bases at V and 0 bases at J, leaving 13 bases unmatched. Looked up from germline, CDR1 is GTSNPN and CDR2 is SVGIG (reference sequence). The CDR3 DNA reads TGTGCCTGGGACGGCAGGGGGAGTGAGTTCTCCTATAATTCACCCCTCCACTTT. Translating gives CAWDGRGSEFSYNSPLHF.